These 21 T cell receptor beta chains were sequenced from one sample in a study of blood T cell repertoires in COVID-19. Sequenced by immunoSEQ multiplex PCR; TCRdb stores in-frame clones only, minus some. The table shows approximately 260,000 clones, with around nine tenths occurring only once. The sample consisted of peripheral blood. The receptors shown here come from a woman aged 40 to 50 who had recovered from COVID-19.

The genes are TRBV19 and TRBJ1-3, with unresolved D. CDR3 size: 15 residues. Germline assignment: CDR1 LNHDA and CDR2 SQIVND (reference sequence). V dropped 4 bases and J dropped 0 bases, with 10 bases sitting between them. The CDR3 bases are TGTGCCAGTAGTAAGGAGGCAGTCTCTGGAAACACCATATATTTT. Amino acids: CASSKEAVSGNTIYF.

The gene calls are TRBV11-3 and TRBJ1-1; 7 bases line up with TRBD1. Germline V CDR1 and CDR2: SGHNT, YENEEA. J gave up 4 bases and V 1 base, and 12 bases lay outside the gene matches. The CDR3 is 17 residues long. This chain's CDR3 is CASSLASPTGWITEAFF. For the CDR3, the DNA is TGTGCCAGCAGCTTAGCGTCCCCGACAGGGTGGATCACTGAAGCTTTCTTT.

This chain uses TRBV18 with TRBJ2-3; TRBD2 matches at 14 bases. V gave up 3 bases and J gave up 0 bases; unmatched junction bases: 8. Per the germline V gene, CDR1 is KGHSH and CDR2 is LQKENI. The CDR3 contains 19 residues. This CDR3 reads CASSPRQGLAGASTDTQYF. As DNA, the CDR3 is TGTGCCAGCTCACCCCGGCAGGGACTAGCGGGGGCCAGCACAGATACGCAGTATTTT.

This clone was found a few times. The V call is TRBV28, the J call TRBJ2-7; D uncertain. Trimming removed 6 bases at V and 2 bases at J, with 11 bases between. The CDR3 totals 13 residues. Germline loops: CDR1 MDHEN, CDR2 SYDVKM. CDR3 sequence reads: CASRRNQPYEQYF. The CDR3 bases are TGTGCCAGCAGGAGGAACCAACCCTACGAGCAGTACTTC.

This CDR3 is CASSTGGAGANVLTF. Written as DNA, the CDR3 is TGTGCCAGCAGTACAGGGGGAGCTGGGGCCAACGTCCTGACTTTC. The gene calls are TRBV9 and TRBJ2-6; the match to TRBD1 covers 8 bases. The CDR3 runs to 15 residues. The J segment lost 2 bases and the V segment lost 5 bases, leaving 3 bases of the junction unmatched. Germline-derived CDR1 and CDR2 are SGDLS and YYNGEE.

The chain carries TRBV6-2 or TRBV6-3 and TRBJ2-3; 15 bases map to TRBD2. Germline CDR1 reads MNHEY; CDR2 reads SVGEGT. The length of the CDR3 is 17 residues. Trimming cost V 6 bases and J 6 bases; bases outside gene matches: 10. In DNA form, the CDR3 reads TGTGCCAGCAGCCGACACGGACTAGCGGGGGGGCGGGATACGCAGTATTTT. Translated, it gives CASSRHGLAGGRDTQYF.

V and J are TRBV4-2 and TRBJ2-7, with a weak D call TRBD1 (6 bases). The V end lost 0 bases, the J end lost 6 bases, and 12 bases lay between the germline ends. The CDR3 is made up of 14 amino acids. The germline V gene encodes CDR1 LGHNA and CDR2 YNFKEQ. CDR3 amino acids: CASSQDRAGAEQYF. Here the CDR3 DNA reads TGTGCCAGCAGCCAAGACAGGGCAGGGGCCGAGCAGTACTTC.

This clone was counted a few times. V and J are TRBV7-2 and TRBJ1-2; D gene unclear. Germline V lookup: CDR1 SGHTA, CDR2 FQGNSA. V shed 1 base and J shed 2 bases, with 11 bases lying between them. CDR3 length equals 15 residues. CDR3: CASSLVRGTNYGYTF. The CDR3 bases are TGTGCCAGCAGCTTAGTTCGAGGTACCAACTATGGCTACACCTTC.

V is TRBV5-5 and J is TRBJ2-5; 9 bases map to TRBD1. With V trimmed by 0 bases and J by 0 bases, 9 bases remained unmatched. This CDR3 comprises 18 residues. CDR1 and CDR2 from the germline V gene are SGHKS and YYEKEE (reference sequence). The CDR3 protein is CASSLGDRGYTYQETQYF. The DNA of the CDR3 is TGTGCCAGCAGCTTGGGTGACAGGGGGTATACCTACCAAGAGACCCAGTACTTC.

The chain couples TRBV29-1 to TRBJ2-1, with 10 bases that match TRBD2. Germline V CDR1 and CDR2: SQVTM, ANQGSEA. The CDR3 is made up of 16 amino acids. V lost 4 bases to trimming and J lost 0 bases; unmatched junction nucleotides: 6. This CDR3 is CSVGASGGFSYNEQFF. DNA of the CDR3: TGCAGCGTTGGAGCTAGCGGGGGATTCTCCTACAATGAGCAGTTCTTC.

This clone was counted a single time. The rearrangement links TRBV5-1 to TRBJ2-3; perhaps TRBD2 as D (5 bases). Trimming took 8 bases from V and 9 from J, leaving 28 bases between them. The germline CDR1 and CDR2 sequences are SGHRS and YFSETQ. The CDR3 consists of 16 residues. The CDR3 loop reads CASYFERTARWWTQYF. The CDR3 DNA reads TGCGCCAGTTATTTCGAGCGGACCGCAAGGTGGTGGACGCAGTATTTT.

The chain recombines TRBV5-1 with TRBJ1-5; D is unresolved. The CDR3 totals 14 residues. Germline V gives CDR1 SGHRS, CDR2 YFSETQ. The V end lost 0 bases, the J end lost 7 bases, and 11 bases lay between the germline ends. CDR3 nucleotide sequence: TGCGCCAGCAGCTTGGGGCAGGTAGACCAGCCCCAGCATTTT. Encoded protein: CASSLGQVDQPQHF.

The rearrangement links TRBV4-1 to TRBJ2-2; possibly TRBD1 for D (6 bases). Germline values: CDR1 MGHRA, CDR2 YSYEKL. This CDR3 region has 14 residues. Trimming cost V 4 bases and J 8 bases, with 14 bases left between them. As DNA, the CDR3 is TGCGCCAGCAGCCGCGGACAGCTCTTAGGGGAGCTGTTTTTT. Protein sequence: CASSRGQLLGELFF.

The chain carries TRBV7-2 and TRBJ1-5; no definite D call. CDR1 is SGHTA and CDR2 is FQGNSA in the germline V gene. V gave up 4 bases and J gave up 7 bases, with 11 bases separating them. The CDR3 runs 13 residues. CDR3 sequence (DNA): TGTGCCAGCAGCTCGGAGGTCCTGCAGCCCCAGCATTTT. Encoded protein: CASSSEVLQPQHF.

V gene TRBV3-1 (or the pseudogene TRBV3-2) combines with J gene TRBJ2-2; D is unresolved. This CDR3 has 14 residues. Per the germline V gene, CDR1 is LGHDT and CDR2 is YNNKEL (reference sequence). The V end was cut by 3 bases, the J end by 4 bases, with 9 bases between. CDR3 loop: CASSQLHTTGELFF. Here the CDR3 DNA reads TGTGCCAGCAGCCAGTTACATACCACCGGGGAGCTGTTTTTT.

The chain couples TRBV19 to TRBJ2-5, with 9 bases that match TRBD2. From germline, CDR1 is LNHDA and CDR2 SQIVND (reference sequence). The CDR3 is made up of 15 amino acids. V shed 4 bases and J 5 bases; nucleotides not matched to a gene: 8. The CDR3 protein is CASSTLAGRAETQYF. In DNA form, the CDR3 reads TGTGCCAGTAGTACTCTAGCGGGAAGGGCGGAGACCCAGTACTTC. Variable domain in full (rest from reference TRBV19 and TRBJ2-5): DGGITQSPKYLFRKEGQNVTLSCEQNLNHDAMYWYRQDPGQGLRLIYYSQIVNDFQKGDIAEGYSVSREKKESFPLTVTSAQKNPTAFYLCASSTLAGRAETQYFGPGTRLLVL.

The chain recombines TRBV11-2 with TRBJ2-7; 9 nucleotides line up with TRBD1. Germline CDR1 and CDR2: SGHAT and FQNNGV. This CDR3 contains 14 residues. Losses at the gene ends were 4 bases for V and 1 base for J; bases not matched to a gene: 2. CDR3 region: CASSYRGPSYEQYF. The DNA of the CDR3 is TGTGCCAGCAGCTACAGGGGGCCTTCCTACGAGCAGTACTTC.

The CDR3 nucleotides read TGTGCCAGTAGTACGGGACTAGCGGGGGGACCACGGGGAGATACGCAGTATTTT. This gives the protein CASSTGLAGGPRGDTQYF. This sequence joins TRBV19 and TRBJ2-3, with 15 bases lining up with TRBD2. The CDR3 is 18 amino acids. V was clipped by 4 bases and J by 5 bases; unmatched bases: 10. Looked up from germline, CDR1 is LNHDA and CDR2 is SQIVND (reference sequence).

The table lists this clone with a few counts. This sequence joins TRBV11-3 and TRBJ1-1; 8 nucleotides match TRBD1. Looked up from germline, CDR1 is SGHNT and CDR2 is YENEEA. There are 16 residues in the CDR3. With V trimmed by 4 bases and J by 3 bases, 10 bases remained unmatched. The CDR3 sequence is CASSSTGDGPDTEAFF. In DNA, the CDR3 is TGTGCCAGCAGCTCGACAGGGGACGGGCCGGACACTGAAGCTTTCTTT.

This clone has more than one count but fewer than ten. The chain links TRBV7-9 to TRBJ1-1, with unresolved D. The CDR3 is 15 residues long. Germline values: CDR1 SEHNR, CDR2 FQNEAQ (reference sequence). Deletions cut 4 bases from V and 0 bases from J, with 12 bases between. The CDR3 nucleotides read TGTGCCAGCAGCTCCTCCGGGCGGGTGAACACTGAAGCTTTCTTT. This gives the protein CASSSSGRVNTEAFF.

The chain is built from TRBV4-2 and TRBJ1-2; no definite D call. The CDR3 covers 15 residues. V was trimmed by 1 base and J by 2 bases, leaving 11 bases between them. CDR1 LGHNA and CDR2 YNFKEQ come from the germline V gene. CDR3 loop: CASSQAADQNYGYTF. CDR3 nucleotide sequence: TGTGCCAGCAGCCAAGCGGCGGATCAGAACTATGGCTACACCTTC.